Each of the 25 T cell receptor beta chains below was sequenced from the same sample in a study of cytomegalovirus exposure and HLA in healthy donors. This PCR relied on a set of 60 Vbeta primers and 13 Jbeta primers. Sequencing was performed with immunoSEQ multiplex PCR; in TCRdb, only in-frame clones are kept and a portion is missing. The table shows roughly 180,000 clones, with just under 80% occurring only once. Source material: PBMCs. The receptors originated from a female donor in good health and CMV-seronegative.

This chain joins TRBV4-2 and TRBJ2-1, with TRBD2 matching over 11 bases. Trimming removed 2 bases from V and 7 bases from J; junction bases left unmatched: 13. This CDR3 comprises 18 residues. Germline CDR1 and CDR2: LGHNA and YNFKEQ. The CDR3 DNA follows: TGTGCCAGCAGCCAAAAGGGTGGAACTAGCGGGAGCCCGAATGAGCAGTTCTTC. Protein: CASSQKGGTSGSPNEQFF.

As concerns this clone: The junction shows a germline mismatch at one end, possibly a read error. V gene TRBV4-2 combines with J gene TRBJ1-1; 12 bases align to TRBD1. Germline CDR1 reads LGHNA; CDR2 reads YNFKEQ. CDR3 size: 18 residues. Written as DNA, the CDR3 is TGTGCCAGCAGCCAAGGGGGACCGGGACAGGGGGCGACTACTGAAGCTTCCTTT. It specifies CASSQGGPGQGATTEASF.

The CDR3 DNA sequence: TGCAGCGTTGCCAGGGAAGGCGGGGAGCTGTTTTTT. This codes for CSVAREGGELFF. The chain joins TRBV29-1 to TRBJ2-2; maybe TRBD1 (5 bases). V gave up 4 bases and J gave up 7 bases, with 10 bases separating them. CDR1 and CDR2 (germline): SQVTM, ANQGSEA. This CDR3 is built from 12 residues.

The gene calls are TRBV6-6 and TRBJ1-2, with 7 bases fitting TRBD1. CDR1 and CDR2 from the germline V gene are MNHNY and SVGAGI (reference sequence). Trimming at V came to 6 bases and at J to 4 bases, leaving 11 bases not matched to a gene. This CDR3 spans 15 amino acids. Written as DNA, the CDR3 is TGTGCCAGCAGCCGTGGAGGGGGCGGGGTCTATGGCTACACCTTC. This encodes CASSRGGGGVYGYTF.

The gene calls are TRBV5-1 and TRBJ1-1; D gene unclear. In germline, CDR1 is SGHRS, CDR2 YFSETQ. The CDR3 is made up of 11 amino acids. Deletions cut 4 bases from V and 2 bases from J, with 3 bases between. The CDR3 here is CASSLNTEAFF. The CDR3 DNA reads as TGCGCCAGCAGCCTAAACACTGAAGCTTTCTTT. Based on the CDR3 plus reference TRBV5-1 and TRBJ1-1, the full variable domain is KAGVTQTPRYLIKTRGQQVTLSCSPISGHRSVSWYQQTPGQGLQFLFEYFSETQRNKGNFPGRFSGRQFSNSRSEMNVSTLELGDSALYLCASSLNTEAFFGQGTRLTVV.

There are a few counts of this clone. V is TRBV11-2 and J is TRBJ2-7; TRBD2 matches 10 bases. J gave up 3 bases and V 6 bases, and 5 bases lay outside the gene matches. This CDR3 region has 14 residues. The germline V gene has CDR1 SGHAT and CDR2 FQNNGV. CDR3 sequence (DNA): TGTGCCAGCAGTTTACTAGCGGGAAACTACGAGCAGTACTTC. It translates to CASSLLAGNYEQYF.

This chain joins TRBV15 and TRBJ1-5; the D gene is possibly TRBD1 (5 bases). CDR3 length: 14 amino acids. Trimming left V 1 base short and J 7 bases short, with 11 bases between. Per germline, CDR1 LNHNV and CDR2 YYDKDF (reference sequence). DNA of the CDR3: TGTGCCACCAGCAGAGTGGGGACTGACCAGCCCCAGCATTTT. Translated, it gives CATSRVGTDQPQHF.

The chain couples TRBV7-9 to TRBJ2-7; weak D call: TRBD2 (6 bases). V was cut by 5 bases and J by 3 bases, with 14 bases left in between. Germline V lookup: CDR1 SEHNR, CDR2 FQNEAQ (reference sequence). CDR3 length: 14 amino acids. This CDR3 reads CASSAPGESYEQYF. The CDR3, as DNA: TGTGCCAGCAGCGCCCCGGGGGAAAGCTACGAGCAGTACTTC.

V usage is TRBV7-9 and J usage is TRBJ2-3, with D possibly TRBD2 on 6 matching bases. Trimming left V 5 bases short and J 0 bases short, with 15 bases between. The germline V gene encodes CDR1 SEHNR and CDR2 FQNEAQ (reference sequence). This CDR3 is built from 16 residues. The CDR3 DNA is TGTGCCAGCAGCATTGGCGGGGTTGCTAGCACAGATACGCAGTATTTT. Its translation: CASSIGGVASTDTQYF.

The CDR3 bases are TGTGCCAGCCGGGAGGGAATGCCGGTAAATTCACCCCTCCACTTT. Its protein is CASREGMPVNSPLHF. V usage is TRBV19 and J usage is TRBJ1-6, with D unresolved. This CDR3 comprises 15 residues. Germline V gives CDR1 LNHDA, CDR2 SQIVND (reference sequence). V gave up 9 bases and J gave up 7 bases, with 19 bases separating them.

Written as DNA, the CDR3 is TGTGCCAGCAGCCAAGATATGGGAGGGGGGGATGAAAAACTGTTTTTT. Encoded protein: CASSQDMGGGDEKLFF. The rearrangement links TRBV4-2 to TRBJ1-4, with a tentative D call TRBD1 (6 bases). The germline gives CDR1 LGHNA, CDR2 YNFKEQ. The germline V and J ends were trimmed by 0 bases and 6 bases, with 14 bases remaining between them. The CDR3 contains 16 residues.

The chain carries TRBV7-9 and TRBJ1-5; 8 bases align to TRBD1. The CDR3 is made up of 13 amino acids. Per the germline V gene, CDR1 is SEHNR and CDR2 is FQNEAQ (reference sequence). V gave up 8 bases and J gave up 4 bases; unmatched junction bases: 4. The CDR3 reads CASGGQANQPQHF. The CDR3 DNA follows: TGTGCCAGCGGGGGACAGGCGAATCAGCCCCAGCATTTT.

This chain's CDR3 is CASSLSRSLSGNTIYF. The CDR3 nucleotides are TGTGCCAGCAGCTTGAGTCGGAGCCTCTCTGGAAACACCATATATTTT. The rearrangement links TRBV5-5 to TRBJ1-3; D is unresolved. The ends were cut back, 1 base at V and 0 bases at J, with 11 bases in the middle. The germline gives CDR1 SGHKS, CDR2 YYEKEE (reference sequence). The CDR3 loop spans 16 amino acids.

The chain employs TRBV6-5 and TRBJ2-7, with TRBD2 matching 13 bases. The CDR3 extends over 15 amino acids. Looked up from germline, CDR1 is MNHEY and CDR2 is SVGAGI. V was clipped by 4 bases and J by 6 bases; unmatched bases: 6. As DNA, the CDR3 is TGTGCCAGCAGTTCTCCGGGACTAGCGGGACTCGAGCAGTACTTC. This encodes CASSSPGLAGLEQYF.

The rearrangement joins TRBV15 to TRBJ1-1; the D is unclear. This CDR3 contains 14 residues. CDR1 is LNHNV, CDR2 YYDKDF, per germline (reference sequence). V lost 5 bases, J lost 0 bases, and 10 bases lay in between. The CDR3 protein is CATSPVDMNTEAFF. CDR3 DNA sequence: TGTGCCACCAGCCCAGTAGACATGAACACTGAAGCTTTCTTT.

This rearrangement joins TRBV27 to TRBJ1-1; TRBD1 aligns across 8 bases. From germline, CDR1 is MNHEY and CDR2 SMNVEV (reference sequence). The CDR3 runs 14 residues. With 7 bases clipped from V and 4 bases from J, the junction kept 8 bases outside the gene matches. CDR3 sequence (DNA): TGTGCCAGCACTCCCCAGGGGGCGTTCACTGAAGCTTTCTTT. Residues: CASTPQGAFTEAFF.

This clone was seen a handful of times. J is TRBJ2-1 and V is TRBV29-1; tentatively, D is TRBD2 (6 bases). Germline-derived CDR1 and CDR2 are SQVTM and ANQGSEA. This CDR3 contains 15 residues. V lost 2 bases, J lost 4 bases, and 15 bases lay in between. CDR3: CSVESGTLTYNEQFF. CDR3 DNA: TGCAGCGTTGAATCAGGGACTCTAACTTACAATGAGCAGTTCTTC.

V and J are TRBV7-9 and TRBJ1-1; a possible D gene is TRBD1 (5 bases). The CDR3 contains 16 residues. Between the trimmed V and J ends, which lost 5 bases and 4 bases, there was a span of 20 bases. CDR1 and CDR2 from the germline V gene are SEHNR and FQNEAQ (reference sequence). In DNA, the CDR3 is TGTGCCAGCAGCGTCCGGGGGTACAAGCGAGGCACTGAAGCTTTCTTT. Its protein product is CASSVRGYKRGTEAFF.

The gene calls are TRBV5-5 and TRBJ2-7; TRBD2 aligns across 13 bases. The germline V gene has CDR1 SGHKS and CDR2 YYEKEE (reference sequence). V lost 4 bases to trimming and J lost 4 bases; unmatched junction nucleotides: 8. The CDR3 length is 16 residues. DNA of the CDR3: TGTGCCAGCAGCCCGAGGACTAGCGGGAGAACTTACGAGCAGTACTTC. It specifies CASSPRTSGRTYEQYF.

For the CDR3, the DNA is TGCGCCAGCAGCTCTCAGGGGTTTGAGACCCAGTACTTC. Translated: CASSSQGFETQYF. This chain connects TRBV5-1 to TRBJ2-5, with D perhaps TRBD1 (6 bases). Germline V gene data show CDR1 as SGHRS and CDR2 as YFSETQ. This CDR3 region has 13 residues. The V end was cut by 3 bases, the J end by 5 bases, with 11 bases between.

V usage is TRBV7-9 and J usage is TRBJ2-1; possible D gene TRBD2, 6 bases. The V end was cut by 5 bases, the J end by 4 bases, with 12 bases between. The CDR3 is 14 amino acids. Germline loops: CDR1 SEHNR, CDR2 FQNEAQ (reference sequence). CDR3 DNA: TGTGCCAGCAGCCCCATAAGCGGGTACAATGAGCAGTTCTTC. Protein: CASSPISGYNEQFF.

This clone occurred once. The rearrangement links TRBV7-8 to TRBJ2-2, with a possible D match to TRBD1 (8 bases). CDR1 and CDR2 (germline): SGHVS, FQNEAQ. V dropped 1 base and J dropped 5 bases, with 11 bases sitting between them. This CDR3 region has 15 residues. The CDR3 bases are TGTGCCAGCAGCTTAGAACAGGGGGGGACCGGGGAGCTGTTTTTT. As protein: CASSLEQGGTGELFF.

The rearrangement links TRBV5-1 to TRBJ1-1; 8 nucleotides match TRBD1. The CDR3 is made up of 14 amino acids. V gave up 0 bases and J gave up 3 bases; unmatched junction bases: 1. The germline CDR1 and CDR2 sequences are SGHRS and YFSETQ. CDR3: CASSLATGDTEAFF. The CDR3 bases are TGCGCCAGCAGCTTGGCGACAGGGGACACTGAAGCTTTCTTT.

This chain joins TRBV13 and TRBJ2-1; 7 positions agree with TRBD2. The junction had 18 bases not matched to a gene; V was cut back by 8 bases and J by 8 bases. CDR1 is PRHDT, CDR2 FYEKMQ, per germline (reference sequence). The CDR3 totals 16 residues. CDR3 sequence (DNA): TGTGCCAGCGGGAAATTAGCGGGCGCCGAGAGCGATGAGCAGTTCTTC. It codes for CASGKLAGAESDEQFF.

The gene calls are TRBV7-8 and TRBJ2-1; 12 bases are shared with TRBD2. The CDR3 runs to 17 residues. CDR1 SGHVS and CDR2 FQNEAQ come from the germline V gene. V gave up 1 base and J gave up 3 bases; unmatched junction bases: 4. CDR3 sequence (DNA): TGTGCCAGCAGCTTAGGGCTAGCGGGGGGGAACTACAATGAGCAGTTCTTC. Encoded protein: CASSLGLAGGNYNEQFF.